Listed below are T cell receptor beta chains from one sample, sequenced in a study of T cell responses to AZD1222 COVID-19 vaccine. Generated by immunoSEQ multiplex PCR, the TCRdb table keeps only in-frame clones and is missing some. The sample comprises 100,000 to 150,000 clones, about nine tenths of which are singletons, and roughly 1.5% rests with the top ten. The sequenced sample was peripheral blood, obtained on day 0 of AZD1222 vaccination. All receptors come from an adult in good health. Each CDR3 is given with its conserved first and last residue. D genes are given only for firm matches. Clone size appears in some rows only: once, few, many, or a class for an expanded clone.

CDR3 length: 16
D gene: -
J gene: TRBJ2-3
clone size: -
V gene: TRBV19
CDR3 protein: CASSPNRQAAADTQYF
CDR3 DNA: TGTGCCAGTAGTCCCAATCGACAGGCGGCGGCAGATACGCAGTATTTT

CDR3 length: 15
D gene: TRBD1
J gene: TRBJ2-1
clone size: once
V gene: TRBV18
CDR3 protein: CASSPGQGAGNEQFF
CDR3 DNA: TGTGCCAGCTCACCAGGCCAGGGGGCTGGCAATGAGCAGTTCTTC

CDR3 length: 11
D gene: -
J gene: TRBJ1-1
clone size: -
V gene: TRBV4-3
CDR3 protein: CASSGGTEAFF
CDR3 DNA: TGCGCCAGCAGCGGGGGCACTGAAGCTTTCTTT

CDR3 length: 12
D gene: -
J gene: TRBJ2-1
clone size: -
V gene: TRBV2
CDR3 protein: CASSERYNEQFF
CDR3 DNA: TGTGCCAGCAGTGAGAGGTACAATGAGCAGTTCTTC

CDR3 length: 11
D gene: -
J gene: TRBJ1-1
clone size: -
V gene: TRBV18
CDR3 protein: CASSPGGRAFF
CDR3 DNA: TGTGCCAGCTCACCGGGGGGCCGAGCTTTCTTT

CDR3 length: 14
D gene: TRBD1
J gene: TRBJ1-1
clone size: -
V gene: TRBV5-6
CDR3 protein: CASSSQQGTTEAFF
CDR3 DNA: TGTGCCAGCAGCTCGCAACAGGGGACCACTGAAGCTTTCTTT

CDR3 length: 14
D gene: -
J gene: TRBJ1-1
clone size: once
V gene: TRBV3-1/TRBV3-2
CDR3 protein: CASSQGGVNTEAFF
CDR3 DNA: TGTGCCAGCAGCCAAGGAGGAGTGAACACTGAAGCTTTCTTT

CDR3 length: 15
D gene: -
J gene: TRBJ2-7
clone size: -
V gene: TRBV7-9
CDR3 protein: CASSESRPGPDEQYF
CDR3 DNA: TGTGCCAGCAGCGAAAGTCGCCCGGGCCCCGACGAGCAGTACTTC

CDR3 length: 14
D gene: TRBD2
J gene: TRBJ2-7
clone size: -
V gene: TRBV7-2
CDR3 protein: CASSLTSGSGEQYF
CDR3 DNA: TGTGCCAGCAGCTTAACTAGCGGTTCCGGCGAGCAGTACTTC

CDR3 length: 15
D gene: -
J gene: TRBJ1-2
clone size: -
V gene: TRBV9
CDR3 protein: CASSLNRHEDYGYTF
CDR3 DNA: TGTGCCAGCAGCCTCAATCGGCATGAAGACTATGGCTACACCTTC

CDR3 length: 16
D gene: TRBD1
J gene: TRBJ2-1
clone size: -
V gene: TRBV7-9
CDR3 protein: CASSHKDREWLNEQFF
CDR3 DNA: TGTGCCAGCAGCCATAAGGACAGGGAGTGGCTCAATGAGCAGTTCTTC

CDR3 length: 15
D gene: -
J gene: TRBJ2-1
clone size: -
V gene: TRBV28
CDR3 protein: CASSLGGPSYNEQFF
CDR3 DNA: TGTGCCAGCAGTTTAGGGGGGCCCTCCTACAATGAGCAGTTCTTC

CDR3 length: 15
D gene: -
J gene: TRBJ1-6
clone size: -
V gene: TRBV10-3
CDR3 protein: CAISESEGASSPLHF
CDR3 DNA: TGTGCCATCAGTGAGTCGGAAGGGGCGAGTTCACCCCTCCACTTT

CDR3 length: 19
D gene: -
J gene: TRBJ2-7
clone size: -
V gene: TRBV4-2
CDR3 protein: CASSQLLSPPGVVTYEQYF
CDR3 DNA: TGTGCCAGCAGCCAACTCCTAAGTCCCCCAGGGGTTGTCACCTACGAGCAGTACTTC

CDR3 length: 15
D gene: -
J gene: TRBJ1-5
clone size: -
V gene: TRBV5-1
CDR3 protein: CASSFGTHSNQPQHF
CDR3 DNA: TGCGCCAGCAGCTTCGGGACTCATAGCAATCAGCCCCAGCATTTT

CDR3 length: 16
D gene: -
J gene: TRBJ2-1
clone size: -
V gene: TRBV5-1
CDR3 protein: CASSLVGPGSYNEQFF
CDR3 DNA: TGCGCCAGCAGCTTGGTCGGGCCCGGCTCCTACAATGAGCAGTTCTTC

CDR3 length: 18
D gene: -
J gene: TRBJ2-6
clone size: -
V gene: TRBV5-1
CDR3 protein: CASSFATGLTRGANVLTF
CDR3 DNA: TGCGCCAGCAGCTTCGCGACAGGACTGACTCGGGGGGCCAACGTCCTGACTTTC

CDR3 length: 16
D gene: -
J gene: TRBJ1-3
clone size: -
V gene: TRBV7-9
CDR3 protein: CASSLASGTSGNTIYF
CDR3 DNA: TGTGCCAGCAGCTTAGCTTCCGGGACCTCTGGAAACACCATATATTTT

CDR3 length: 13
D gene: TRBD1
J gene: TRBJ1-5
clone size: -
V gene: TRBV2
CDR3 protein: CASTQGAFQPQHF
CDR3 DNA: TGTGCCAGCACTCAGGGGGCTTTTCAGCCCCAGCATTTT

CDR3 length: 14
D gene: -
J gene: TRBJ2-3
clone size: few
V gene: TRBV3-1/TRBV3-2
CDR3 protein: CASSQHRNTDTQYF
CDR3 DNA: TGTGCCAGCAGCCAACACCGCAACACAGATACGCAGTATTTT

CDR3 length: 11
D gene: -
J gene: TRBJ1-1
clone size: -
V gene: TRBV30
CDR3 protein: CAWSVRYEAFF
CDR3 DNA: TGTGCCTGGAGTGTACGGTACGAAGCTTTCTTT

CDR3 length: 16
D gene: TRBD1
J gene: TRBJ2-3
clone size: -
V gene: TRBV11-3
CDR3 protein: CASSTPGQGVADTQYF
CDR3 DNA: TGTGCCAGCAGCACCCCGGGACAGGGGGTCGCAGATACGCAGTATTTT

CDR3 length: 18
D gene: -
J gene: TRBJ1-5
clone size: -
V gene: TRBV4-1
CDR3 protein: CASSQLTSGRADNQPQHF
CDR3 DNA: TGCGCCAGCAGCCAGCTGACCTCAGGGAGGGCGGACAATCAGCCCCAGCATTTT

CDR3 length: 15
D gene: -
J gene: TRBJ1-2
clone size: once
V gene: TRBV7-9
CDR3 protein: CASSTYPGQPYGYTF
CDR3 DNA: TGTGCCAGCAGCACCTACCCCGGTCAGCCCTATGGCTACACCTTC

CDR3 length: 15
D gene: -
J gene: TRBJ2-2
clone size: -
V gene: TRBV4-1
CDR3 protein: CASNHEDYYTGELFF
CDR3 DNA: TGCGCCAGCAACCATGAGGACTACTACACCGGGGAGCTGTTTTTT

CDR3 length: 15
D gene: -
J gene: TRBJ1-2
clone size: -
V gene: TRBV7-9
CDR3 protein: CASSPRGGRVDGYTF
CDR3 DNA: TGTGCCAGCAGCCCCCGAGGGGGGCGGGTTGATGGCTACACCTTC

CDR3 length: 16
D gene: TRBD2
J gene: TRBJ2-5
clone size: -
V gene: TRBV5-1
CDR3 protein: CASSPGLAGGQETQYF
CDR3 DNA: TGCGCCAGCAGCCCGGGACTAGCGGGGGGCCAAGAGACCCAGTACTTC

CDR3 length: 15
D gene: -
J gene: TRBJ1-6
clone size: -
V gene: TRBV6-5
CDR3 protein: CASMGQSLGRSPLHF
CDR3 DNA: TGTGCCAGCATGGGACAAAGCTTGGGTCGTTCACCCCTCCACTTT

CDR3 length: 13
D gene: -
J gene: TRBJ1-1
clone size: -
V gene: TRBV12-3/TRBV12-4
CDR3 protein: CASSNGQHTEAFF
CDR3 DNA: TGTGCCAGCAGTAACGGACAGCACACTGAAGCTTTCTTT

CDR3 length: 15
D gene: -
J gene: TRBJ1-4
clone size: -
V gene: TRBV30
CDR3 protein: CVLGGRGSTNEKLFF
CDR3 DNA: TGTGTCTTAGGGGGTAGGGGATCGACTAATGAAAAACTGTTTTTT

CDR3 length: 14
D gene: -
J gene: TRBJ1-5
clone size: -
V gene: TRBV10-3
CDR3 protein: CAISATDSNQPQHF
CDR3 DNA: TGTGCCATCAGTGCGACCGATAGCAATCAGCCCCAGCATTTT

CDR3 length: 16
D gene: -
J gene: TRBJ1-5
clone size: -
V gene: TRBV28
CDR3 protein: CASSKGQSLRGQPQHF
CDR3 DNA: TGTGCCAGCAGTAAAGGACAGTCCCTTAGGGGGCAGCCCCAGCATTTT

CDR3 length: 12
D gene: -
J gene: TRBJ1-2
clone size: -
V gene: TRBV5-1
CDR3 protein: CASSLDGRGYTF
CDR3 DNA: TGCGCCAGCAGCTTGGATGGACGCGGCTACACCTTC

CDR3 length: 13
D gene: TRBD1
J gene: TRBJ1-4
clone size: -
V gene: TRBV2
CDR3 protein: CASSSQGEGKLFF
CDR3 DNA: TGTGCCAGCAGTTCCCAGGGGGAGGGAAAACTGTTTTTT

CDR3 length: 13
D gene: -
J gene: TRBJ2-2
clone size: -
V gene: TRBV4-2
CDR3 protein: CASSYQGPGELFF
CDR3 DNA: TGTGCCAGCAGCTACCAGGGTCCCGGGGAGCTGTTTTTT

CDR3 length: 13
D gene: -
J gene: TRBJ1-5
clone size: -
V gene: TRBV2
CDR3 protein: CASSVMGDQPQHF
CDR3 DNA: TGTGCCAGCAGTGTAATGGGCGACCAGCCCCAGCATTTT

CDR3 length: 17
D gene: TRBD2
J gene: TRBJ2-5
clone size: -
V gene: TRBV3-1/TRBV3-2
CDR3 protein: CASSQRMRGVRMGTQYF
CDR3 DNA: TGTGCCAGCAGCCAAAGAATGCGGGGGGTACGGATGGGGACCCAGTACTTC

CDR3 length: 16
D gene: -
J gene: TRBJ1-5
clone size: -
V gene: TRBV4-3
CDR3 protein: CASSRNRDTGNQPQHF
CDR3 DNA: TGCGCCAGCAGCCGGAACCGGGACACAGGCAATCAGCCCCAGCATTTT

CDR3 length: 13
D gene: TRBD1
J gene: TRBJ2-7
clone size: -
V gene: TRBV10-3
CDR3 protein: CAINPGQSYEQYF
CDR3 DNA: TGTGCCATCAATCCGGGACAGTCCTACGAGCAGTACTTC

CDR3 length: 15
D gene: -
J gene: TRBJ2-7
clone size: -
V gene: TRBV21-1
CDR3 protein: CASSNRGQPLDEQYF
CDR3 DNA: TGTGCCAGCAGCAATAGGGGACAGCCTCTTGACGAGCAGTACTTC

CDR3 length: 14
D gene: -
J gene: TRBJ1-1
clone size: -
V gene: TRBV7-2
CDR3 protein: CASSQNSQNTEAFF
CDR3 DNA: TGTGCCAGCAGCCAAAACAGCCAGAACACTGAAGCTTTCTTT

CDR3 length: 14
D gene: TRBD1
J gene: TRBJ1-1
clone size: -
V gene: TRBV18
CDR3 protein: CASSEGQGNTEAFF
CDR3 DNA: TGTGCCAGCTCAGAGGGACAGGGGAACACTGAAGCTTTCTTT

CDR3 length: 17
D gene: TRBD1
J gene: TRBJ1-2
clone size: -
V gene: TRBV7-8
CDR3 protein: CASSSSFIRQGKYGYTF
CDR3 DNA: TGTGCCAGCAGCTCATCTTTTATACGACAGGGGAAGTATGGCTACACCTTC

CDR3 length: 11
D gene: -
J gene: TRBJ2-5
clone size: -
V gene: TRBV23-1
CDR3 protein: CASSFRETQYF
CDR3 DNA: TGCGCCAGCAGTTTCCGGGAGACCCAGTACTTC

CDR3 length: 18
D gene: -
J gene: TRBJ1-3
clone size: -
V gene: TRBV7-2
CDR3 protein: CASSSPWTVFLSGNTIYF
CDR3 DNA: TGTGCCAGCAGCTCTCCCTGGACAGTCTTTCTCTCTGGAAACACCATATATTTT

CDR3 length: 18
D gene: -
J gene: TRBJ1-2
clone size: -
V gene: TRBV19
CDR3 protein: CASSMRGAQDSINYGYTF
CDR3 DNA: TGTGCCAGTAGTATGCGGGGGGCGCAAGACTCTATAAACTATGGCTACACCTTC

CDR3 length: 16
D gene: TRBD1
J gene: TRBJ1-3
clone size: -
V gene: TRBV4-2
CDR3 protein: CASNEDRASSGNTIYF
CDR3 DNA: TGTGCCAGCAACGAGGACAGGGCGTCTTCTGGAAACACCATATATTTT

CDR3 length: 14
D gene: -
J gene: TRBJ2-1
clone size: few
V gene: TRBV6-1
CDR3 protein: CASSDPPGYNEQFF
CDR3 DNA: TGTGCCAGCAGTGACCCGCCCGGCTACAATGAGCAGTTCTTC